This T cell receptor (beta chain) is drawn from a study of breast tumors, draining lymph nodes, adjacent tissues. Overall study results and limits: Tumor repertoires ranked between lymph nodes and nontumor tissue in diversity, with V and J gene preferences. Luminal-like breast cancer showed significantly higher tumor–nontumor repertoire similarity than basal-like.

Samples came from axillary lymph nodes draining the breast cancer. Using its own MiXCR run on the multiplex PCR reads, TCRdb lists one record per CDR3 protein. The repertoire includes approximately 170,000 distinct CDR3 sequences, around a third of them detected once, and around 4.5% sits in the top ten. Looked up from germline, CDR1 is PRHDT and CDR2 is FYEKMQ (reference sequence). The CDR3 contains 17 residues. V shed 5 bases and J 1 base; nucleotides not matched to a gene: 6. With regard to this clonotype: As yet, its antigen is unknown.

Material for sequencing was axillary lymph node tissue. This clonotype was sampled from a female donor with breast cancer. Some clones in this sample may be carry-over from other donors' samples. The genes are TRBV13 and TRBJ2-6; 9 nucleotides agree with TRBD1. CDR3 bases: TGTGCCAGCAGCCCACAGGGGGCCCTATCTGGGGCCAACGTCCTGACTTTC. Translating it yields CASSPQGALSGANVLTF.